These T cell receptor beta chains were read from a single sample in a study of radiotherapy plus CTLA-4 blockade in lung cancer. The repertoire was sequenced with immunoSEQ multiplex PCR; TCRdb's copy has only in-frame clones and lacks some. The table includes about 85,000 clones, approximately 86% detected once. The source material was peripheral blood, sampled from a patient treated with radiotherapy plus ipilimumab. The receptors originated from a human donor with non-small cell lung cancer who had a partial response to radiotherapy plus ipilimumab. CDR3s include the opening cysteine and the closing phenylalanine or tryptophan. A D gene is named only where the DNA matches it firmly. Some rows mark clone size as missing; the rest say once, few, many or name a class of expanded clone.

j_gene: TRBJ2-5
v_gene: TRBV30
abundance: NA
len: 15
d_gene: TRBD2
CDR3nt: TGTGCCTGGAGTGTAATAGCGGGAGTGCTAGAGACCCAGTACTTC
CDR3aa: CAWSVIAGVLETQYF

j_gene: TRBJ2-2
v_gene: TRBV28
abundance: NA
len: 16
d_gene: NA
CDR3nt: TGTGCCAGCAGTCCCCTTGAAGGGGATAGCACCGGGGAGCTGTTTTTT
CDR3aa: CASSPLEGDSTGELFF

j_gene: TRBJ1-5
v_gene: TRBV7-8
abundance: once
len: 13
d_gene: NA
CDR3nt: TGTGCCAGCAGCCCCTTGAGCAATCAGCCCCAGCATTTT
CDR3aa: CASSPLSNQPQHF

j_gene: TRBJ2-5
v_gene: TRBV28
abundance: NA
len: 15
d_gene: NA
CDR3nt: TGTGCCAGCAGTGTAAGCGGCTCATTTGGGGAGACCCAGTACTTC
CDR3aa: CASSVSGSFGETQYF

j_gene: TRBJ2-3
v_gene: TRBV10-1
abundance: once
len: 17
d_gene: TRBD1
CDR3nt: TGCGCCAGCAGTGAGTCGTTTGGGACAGGGTTAACAGATACGCAGTATTTT
CDR3aa: CASSESFGTGLTDTQYF

j_gene: TRBJ2-5
v_gene: TRBV9
abundance: NA
len: 14
d_gene: NA
CDR3nt: TGTGCCAGCAGCCCAGGGATGGACCAGGAGACCCAGTACTTC
CDR3aa: CASSPGMDQETQYF

j_gene: TRBJ2-4
v_gene: TRBV15
abundance: NA
len: 15
d_gene: NA
CDR3nt: TGTGCCACCAGCAGCCTAGAACTAGCCAAAAACATTCAGTACTTC
CDR3aa: CATSSLELAKNIQYF

j_gene: TRBJ2-1
v_gene: TRBV6-5
abundance: few
len: 16
d_gene: NA
CDR3nt: TGTGCCAGCAGTTACTCTTCGACAGTAGCCTACAATGAGCAGTTCTTC
CDR3aa: CASSYSSTVAYNEQFF

j_gene: TRBJ1-4
v_gene: TRBV19
abundance: few
len: 14
d_gene: TRBD1
CDR3nt: TGTGCCAGTAGGATGACAGGGGGCCATGAAAAACTGTTTTTT
CDR3aa: CASRMTGGHEKLFF

j_gene: TRBJ2-3
v_gene: TRBV7-2
abundance: NA
len: 15
d_gene: NA
CDR3nt: TGTGCCAGCAGCTTAGCGTCACATAAATCAGATACGCAGTATTTT
CDR3aa: CASSLASHKSDTQYF

j_gene: TRBJ2-1
v_gene: TRBV6-1
abundance: NA
len: 15
d_gene: TRBD2
CDR3nt: TGTGCCAGCAGTGAATGGACGGGAGGGAACAATGAGCAGTTCTTC
CDR3aa: CASSEWTGGNNEQFF

j_gene: TRBJ1-1
v_gene: TRBV11-2
abundance: once
len: 15
d_gene: NA
CDR3nt: TGTGCCAGCAGCCTCTACGGGGGGCCTGGTTCTGAAGCTTTCTTT
CDR3aa: CASSLYGGPGSEAFF

j_gene: TRBJ2-1
v_gene: TRBV7-6
abundance: NA
len: 12
d_gene: NA
CDR3nt: TGTGCCAGCAGCTTTCATGGGCGTGAGCAGTTCTTC
CDR3aa: CASSFHGREQFF

j_gene: TRBJ1-1
v_gene: TRBV10-3
abundance: few
len: 13
d_gene: NA
CDR3nt: TGTGCCATCAGCCCGTGGGGAGACACTGAAGCTTTCTTT
CDR3aa: CAISPWGDTEAFF

j_gene: TRBJ1-6
v_gene: TRBV7-8
abundance: NA
len: 17
d_gene: TRBD1
CDR3nt: TGTGCCAGCAGCGGTACAGGGGGGAGCTCCTATAATTCACCCCTCCACTTT
CDR3aa: CASSGTGGSSYNSPLHF

j_gene: TRBJ1-3
v_gene: TRBV7-8
abundance: NA
len: 17
d_gene: TRBD1
CDR3nt: TGTGCCAGCAGCAAAGACAGGGTATCACCCTCTGGAAACACCATATATTTT
CDR3aa: CASSKDRVSPSGNTIYF

j_gene: TRBJ1-5
v_gene: TRBV18
abundance: NA
len: 14
d_gene: NA
CDR3nt: TGTGCCAGCTCAACTTCAGGGAGCAATCAGCCCCAGCATTTT
CDR3aa: CASSTSGSNQPQHF

j_gene: TRBJ2-2
v_gene: TRBV5-8
abundance: NA
len: 17
d_gene: TRBD2
CDR3nt: TGTGCCAGCAGCTTGATGGTATCTAGCGGTTACACCGGGGAGCTGTTTTTT
CDR3aa: CASSLMVSSGYTGELFF

j_gene: TRBJ2-6
v_gene: TRBV7-6
abundance: NA
len: 18
d_gene: TRBD2
CDR3nt: TGTGCCAGCAGCTTAGGACTAGCGGGACCCTCTGGGGCCAACGTCCTGACTTTC
CDR3aa: CASSLGLAGPSGANVLTF

j_gene: TRBJ2-1
v_gene: TRBV4-1
abundance: NA
len: 14
d_gene: TRBD1
CDR3nt: TGCGCCAGCAGCCAGCGGACAGGGAAAAATGAGCAGTTCTTC
CDR3aa: CASSQRTGKNEQFF

j_gene: TRBJ1-1
v_gene: TRBV11-2
abundance: few
len: 15
d_gene: NA
CDR3nt: TGTGCCAGCAGCCGAATCCCGGGACTGGGAGGTGAAGCTTTCTTT
CDR3aa: CASSRIPGLGGEAFF

j_gene: TRBJ1-4
v_gene: TRBV5-1
abundance: NA
len: 17
d_gene: NA
CDR3nt: TGCGCCAGCAGCTCCGGAGGGGCCGGACCTTCGGATAAAAAACTGTTTTTT
CDR3aa: CASSSGGAGPSDKKLFF

j_gene: TRBJ2-1
v_gene: TRBV7-2
abundance: NA
len: 17
d_gene: NA
CDR3nt: TGTGCCAGCAGCTTAGGGAGCGGCTCATGGTGGGGCAATGAGCAGTTCTTC
CDR3aa: CASSLGSGSWWGNEQFF

j_gene: TRBJ1-2
v_gene: TRBV6-5
abundance: NA
len: 13
d_gene: NA
CDR3nt: TGTGCCAGCAGTTTGGGCGGGGGCTATGGCTACACCTTC
CDR3aa: CASSLGGGYGYTF

j_gene: TRBJ2-7
v_gene: TRBV10-3
abundance: NA
len: 13
d_gene: NA
CDR3nt: TGTGCCATCAGTGGGCGACAGGAGTACGAGCAGTACTTC
CDR3aa: CAISGRQEYEQYF

j_gene: TRBJ1-5
v_gene: TRBV5-1
abundance: once
len: 14
d_gene: TRBD1
CDR3nt: TGCGCCAGCAGCCCGGGACAGGGGAATCAGCCCCAGCATTTT
CDR3aa: CASSPGQGNQPQHF

j_gene: TRBJ1-1
v_gene: TRBV19
abundance: NA
len: 15
d_gene: NA
CDR3nt: TGTGCCAGTACAGCTGGGACAAGTATTGCGAGTGAAGCTTTCTTT
CDR3aa: CASTAGTSIASEAFF

j_gene: TRBJ2-2
v_gene: TRBV4-1
abundance: NA
len: 18
d_gene: TRBD2
CDR3nt: TGCGCCAGCAGCCAAGGGGTGCCCGGGACTACGAACACCGGGGAGCTGTTTTTT
CDR3aa: CASSQGVPGTTNTGELFF

j_gene: TRBJ2-3
v_gene: TRBV7-7
abundance: NA
len: 16
d_gene: TRBD2
CDR3nt: TGTGCTAGCGCCAGGGGGACTAGCGGGTTTGCAGATACGCAGTATTTT
CDR3aa: CASARGTSGFADTQYF

j_gene: TRBJ2-7
v_gene: TRBV11-3
abundance: NA
len: 14
d_gene: NA
CDR3nt: TGTGCCAGCAGTCCTCCCGGAGCCATCTACGAGCAGTACTTC
CDR3aa: CASSPPGAIYEQYF

j_gene: TRBJ1-6
v_gene: TRBV6-5
abundance: NA
len: 15
d_gene: NA
CDR3nt: TGTGCCAGCAGTCGCCATTCCCCTACCGAAACACCCCTCCACTTT
CDR3aa: CASSRHSPTETPLHF

j_gene: TRBJ2-7
v_gene: TRBV5-1
abundance: once
len: 11
d_gene: NA
CDR3nt: TGCGCCAGCAGCTTGCAAACAGAGCAGTACTTC
CDR3aa: CASSLQTEQYF

j_gene: TRBJ2-3
v_gene: TRBV5-1
abundance: NA
len: 14
d_gene: NA
CDR3nt: TGCGCCAGCAGCTTGACTAGGTGGGCAGATACGCAGTATTTT
CDR3aa: CASSLTRWADTQYF

j_gene: TRBJ1-1
v_gene: TRBV5-6
abundance: NA
len: 14
d_gene: TRBD1
CDR3nt: TGTGCCAGCGGACCGGGACAGGCGAACACTGAAGCTTTCTTT
CDR3aa: CASGPGQANTEAFF

j_gene: TRBJ2-6
v_gene: TRBV28
abundance: NA
len: 15
d_gene: NA
CDR3nt: TGTGGCACGACAGGCCACCTCTCTGGGGCCAACGTCCTGACTTTC
CDR3aa: CGTTGHLSGANVLTF

j_gene: TRBJ1-5
v_gene: TRBV30
abundance: once
len: 17
d_gene: NA
CDR3nt: TGTGCCTGGAGTCTACCCGACAGAAGTGAGTACAATCAGCCCCAGCATTTT
CDR3aa: CAWSLPDRSEYNQPQHF

j_gene: TRBJ1-5
v_gene: TRBV18
abundance: NA
len: 17
d_gene: NA
CDR3nt: TGTGCCAGCTCACGAAGTTCGGGGGAGAGGAGCAATCAGCCCCAGCATTTT
CDR3aa: CASSRSSGERSNQPQHF

j_gene: TRBJ1-2
v_gene: TRBV7-2
abundance: NA
len: 13
d_gene: NA
CDR3nt: TGTGCCAGCAGCTTAGTCGCTAACTATGGCTACACCTTC
CDR3aa: CASSLVANYGYTF

j_gene: TRBJ1-5
v_gene: TRBV7-9
abundance: NA
len: 19
d_gene: NA
CDR3nt: TGTGCCAGCAGCTACCAAGACAGGTCCTCGGCCTATAGCAATCAGCCCCAGCATTTT
CDR3aa: CASSYQDRSSAYSNQPQHF

j_gene: TRBJ1-3
v_gene: TRBV5-1
abundance: once
len: 14
d_gene: NA
CDR3nt: TGCGCCAGCAGCCCCCAGGGGTCTGGAAACACCATATATTTT
CDR3aa: CASSPQGSGNTIYF

j_gene: TRBJ1-5
v_gene: TRBV4-2
abundance: NA
len: 16
d_gene: NA
CDR3nt: TGTGCCAGCAGCCAAGAGTGGGGACAAGACCATCAGCCCCAGCATTTT
CDR3aa: CASSQEWGQDHQPQHF

j_gene: TRBJ2-3
v_gene: TRBV11-2
abundance: once
len: 12
d_gene: NA
CDR3nt: TGTGCCAGCAGCTTATCAGGAGATACGCAGTATTTT
CDR3aa: CASSLSGDTQYF

j_gene: TRBJ1-4
v_gene: TRBV29-1
abundance: NA
len: 15
d_gene: TRBD1
CDR3nt: TGCAGCGTTGTAACCAGGGGGGACACTAATGAAAAACTGTTTTTT
CDR3aa: CSVVTRGDTNEKLFF

j_gene: TRBJ2-3
v_gene: TRBV7-3
abundance: NA
len: 16
d_gene: NA
CDR3nt: TGTGCCAGCAGAGACAAACCAGGGGTTAGCACAGATACGCAGTATTTT
CDR3aa: CASRDKPGVSTDTQYF

j_gene: TRBJ2-2
v_gene: TRBV5-5
abundance: NA
len: 16
d_gene: TRBD2
CDR3nt: TGTGCCAGCAGCTCCGGGTCTAGCGGATTCACCGGGGAGCTGTTTTTT
CDR3aa: CASSSGSSGFTGELFF

j_gene: TRBJ1-4
v_gene: TRBV28
abundance: once
len: 14
d_gene: TRBD1
CDR3nt: TGTGCCAGCAGGAGACAGGGGTCCAATGAAAAACTGTTTTTT
CDR3aa: CASRRQGSNEKLFF

j_gene: TRBJ1-1
v_gene: TRBV6-5
abundance: NA
len: 14
d_gene: NA
CDR3nt: TGTGCCAGCAGTCCTCGTGGCCTCATCACTGAAGCTTTCTTT
CDR3aa: CASSPRGLITEAFF

j_gene: TRBJ2-1
v_gene: TRBV9
abundance: NA
len: 16
d_gene: NA
CDR3nt: TGTGCCAGCAGCCTACATAGCGGTAGCTCCTACAATGAGCAGTTCTTC
CDR3aa: CASSLHSGSSYNEQFF

j_gene: TRBJ1-2
v_gene: TRBV7-9
abundance: NA
len: 15
d_gene: TRBD1
CDR3nt: TGTGCCAGCAGCCAGGACAGGATATCTATGGATGGCTACACCTTC
CDR3aa: CASSQDRISMDGYTF

j_gene: TRBJ2-5
v_gene: TRBV6-1
abundance: NA
len: 14
d_gene: NA
CDR3nt: TGTGCCAGCAGGGAGGGGACAGTACAAGAGACCCAGTACTTC
CDR3aa: CASREGTVQETQYF

j_gene: TRBJ1-5
v_gene: TRBV6-5
abundance: NA
len: 15
d_gene: NA
CDR3nt: TGTGCCAGCAGTTTACACCGCTCCCAGGGTCAGCCCCAGCATTTT
CDR3aa: CASSLHRSQGQPQHF

j_gene: TRBJ2-7
v_gene: TRBV7-6
abundance: NA
len: 16
d_gene: TRBD1
CDR3nt: TGTGCCAGCAGCTTAGCAGCCGGACAGGCGACCTACGAGCAGTACTTC
CDR3aa: CASSLAAGQATYEQYF

j_gene: TRBJ2-3
v_gene: TRBV28
abundance: NA
len: 15
d_gene: NA
CDR3nt: TGTGCCAGCAGTCCACAGGCAAAAAGGATGGATACGCAGTATTTT
CDR3aa: CASSPQAKRMDTQYF

j_gene: TRBJ2-1
v_gene: TRBV7-2
abundance: NA
len: 13
d_gene: NA
CDR3nt: TGTGCCAGCAGCTTTTTAGCCCGTAATGAGCAGTTCTTC
CDR3aa: CASSFLARNEQFF

j_gene: TRBJ2-2
v_gene: TRBV28
abundance: few
len: 15
d_gene: NA
CDR3nt: TGTGCCAGCAGTTTACTGGGAGTGAACACCGGGGAGCTGTTTTTT
CDR3aa: CASSLLGVNTGELFF

j_gene: TRBJ2-4
v_gene: TRBV5-8
abundance: NA
len: 12
d_gene: NA
CDR3nt: TGTGCCAGCAGCTCCTTTCAAAACATTCAGTACTTC
CDR3aa: CASSSFQNIQYF

j_gene: TRBJ1-2
v_gene: TRBV28
abundance: few
len: 11
d_gene: NA
CDR3nt: TGTGCCAGCAAGGGGGGGTATGGCTACACCTTC
CDR3aa: CASKGGYGYTF